The sequence of this T cell receptor beta chain was determined in a study of radiotherapy plus CTLA-4 blockade in lung cancer. Study at large: Disease control was present in 30% to 40% of patients, and objective responses in under 20%.

Focal radiation plus CTLA-4 blockade with ipilimumab was given to patients with chemo-refractory metastatic non-small-cell lung cancer. TCRdb keeps only in-frame clones here, not all; method: immunoSEQ multiplex PCR. The sample has approximately 100,000 clones, 85% seen once. This CDR3 has 15 amino acids. The germline V gene encodes CDR1 SGHTA and CDR2 FQGNSA. The germline V and J ends were trimmed by 4 bases and 4 bases, with 16 bases remaining between them. The origin of this receptor is a human donor with non-small cell lung cancer that progressed on radiotherapy plus ipilimumab. Some clones in this sample may be carry-over from other donors' samples. The chain recombines TRBV7-2 with TRBJ1-2, with D tentatively TRBD1 (6 bases). The material sequenced was peripheral blood, taken from a patient treated with radiotherapy plus ipilimumab. CDR3 bases: TGTGCCAGCAGCTCTGGAGGGGGACAATTCTATGGCTACACCTTC. This sequence encodes CASSSGGGQFYGYTF.